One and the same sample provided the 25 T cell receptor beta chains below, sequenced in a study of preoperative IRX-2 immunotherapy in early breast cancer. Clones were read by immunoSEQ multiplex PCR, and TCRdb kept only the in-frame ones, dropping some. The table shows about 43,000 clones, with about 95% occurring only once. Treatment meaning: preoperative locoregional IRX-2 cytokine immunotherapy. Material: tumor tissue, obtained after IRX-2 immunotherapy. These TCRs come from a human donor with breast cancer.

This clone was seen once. The CDR3 sequence is CASSQEQGWDNYGYTF. The CDR3 DNA is TGTGCCAGCAGCCAAGAGCAGGGTTGGGATAACTATGGCTACACCTTC. The gene calls are TRBV4-2 and TRBJ1-2; a possible D gene is TRBD1 (5 bases). V was pared by 0 bases and J by 1 base, with 12 bases between. The CDR3 contains 16 residues. In germline, CDR1 is LGHNA, CDR2 YNFKEQ.

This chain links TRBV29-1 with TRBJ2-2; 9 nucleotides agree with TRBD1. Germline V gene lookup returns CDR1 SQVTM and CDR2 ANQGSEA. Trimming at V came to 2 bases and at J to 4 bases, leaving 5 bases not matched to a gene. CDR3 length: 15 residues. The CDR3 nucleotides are TGCAGCGTTGAACTCTGGACAGGGGTCACCGGGGAGCTGTTTTTT. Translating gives CSVELWTGVTGELFF.

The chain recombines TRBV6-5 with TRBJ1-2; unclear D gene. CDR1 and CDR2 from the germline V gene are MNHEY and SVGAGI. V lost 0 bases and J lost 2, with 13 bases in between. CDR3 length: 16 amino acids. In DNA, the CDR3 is TGTGCCAGCAGTTACTCCCTCCGGTTTTTGAACTATGGCTACACCTTC. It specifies CASSYSLRFLNYGYTF.

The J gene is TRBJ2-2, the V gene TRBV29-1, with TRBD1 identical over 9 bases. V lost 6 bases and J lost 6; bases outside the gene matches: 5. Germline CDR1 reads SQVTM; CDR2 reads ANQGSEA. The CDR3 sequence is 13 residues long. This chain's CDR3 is CSVRRQGAGELFF. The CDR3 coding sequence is TGCAGCGTCCGCCGACAGGGGGCCGGGGAGCTGTTTTTT.

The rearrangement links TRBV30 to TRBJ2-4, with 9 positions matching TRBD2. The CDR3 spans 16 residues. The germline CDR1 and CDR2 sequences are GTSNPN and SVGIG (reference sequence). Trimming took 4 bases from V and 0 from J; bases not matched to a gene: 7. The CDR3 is CAWTSGDRGAKNIQYF. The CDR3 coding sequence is TGTGCCTGGACTAGCGGGGACAGAGGAGCCAAAAACATTCAGTACTTC.

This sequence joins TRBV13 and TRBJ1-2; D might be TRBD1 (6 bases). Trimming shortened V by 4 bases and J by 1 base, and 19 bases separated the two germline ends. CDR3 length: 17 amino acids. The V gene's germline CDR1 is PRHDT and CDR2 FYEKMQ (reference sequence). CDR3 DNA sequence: TGTGCCAGCAGCTCAATAAAGCACAGGGTTCGTAACTATGGCTACACCTTC. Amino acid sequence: CASSSIKHRVRNYGYTF.

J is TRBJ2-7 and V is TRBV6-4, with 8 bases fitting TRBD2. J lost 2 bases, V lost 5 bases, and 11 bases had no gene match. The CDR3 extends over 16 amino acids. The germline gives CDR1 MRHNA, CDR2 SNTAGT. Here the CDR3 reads CASSIPGTRVPYEQYF. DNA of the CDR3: TGTGCCAGCAGTATACCCGGGACTAGAGTGCCCTACGAGCAGTACTTC.

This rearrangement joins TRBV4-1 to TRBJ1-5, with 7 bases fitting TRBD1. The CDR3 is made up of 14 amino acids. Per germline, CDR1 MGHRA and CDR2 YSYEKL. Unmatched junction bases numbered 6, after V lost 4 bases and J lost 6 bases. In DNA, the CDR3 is TGCGCCAGCAGCCGACAGGGAATCGGTCAGCCCCAGCATTTT. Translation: CASSRQGIGQPQHF.

In nucleotides, the CDR3 is TGCGCCAGCAGCCAAGGGACGGGCGATTTTAACTATGGCTACACCTTC. Residues: CASSQGTGDFNYGYTF. The rearrangement uses TRBV4-3 and TRBJ1-2, with D hard to call. CDR1 and CDR2 (germline): LGHNA, YSLEER. The CDR3 contains 16 residues. The V end lost 1 base, the J end lost 1 base, and 13 bases lay between the germline ends.

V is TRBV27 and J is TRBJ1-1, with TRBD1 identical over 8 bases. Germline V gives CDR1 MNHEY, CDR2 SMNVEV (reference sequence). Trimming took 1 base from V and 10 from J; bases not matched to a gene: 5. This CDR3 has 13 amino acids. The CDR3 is CASSLWARGRAFF. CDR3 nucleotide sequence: TGTGCCAGCAGTTTATGGGCCAGGGGGCGAGCTTTCTTT.

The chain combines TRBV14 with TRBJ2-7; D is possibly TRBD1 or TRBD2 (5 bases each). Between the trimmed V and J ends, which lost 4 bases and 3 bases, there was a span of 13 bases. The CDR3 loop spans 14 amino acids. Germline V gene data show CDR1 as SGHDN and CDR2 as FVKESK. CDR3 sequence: CASSPWDGVYEQYF. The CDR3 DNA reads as TGTGCCAGCAGCCCCTGGGACGGAGTCTACGAGCAGTACTTC.

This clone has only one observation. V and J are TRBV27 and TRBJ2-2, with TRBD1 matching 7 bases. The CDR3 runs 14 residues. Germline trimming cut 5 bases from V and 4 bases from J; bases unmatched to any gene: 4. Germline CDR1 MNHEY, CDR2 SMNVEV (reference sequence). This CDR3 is CASSVDRVTGELFF. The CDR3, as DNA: TGTGCCAGCAGTGTTGACAGGGTCACCGGGGAGCTGTTTTTT.

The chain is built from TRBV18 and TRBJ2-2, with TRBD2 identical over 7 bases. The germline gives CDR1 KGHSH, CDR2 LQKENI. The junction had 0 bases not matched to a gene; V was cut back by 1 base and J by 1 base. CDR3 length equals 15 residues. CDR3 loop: CASSPLAGNTGELFF. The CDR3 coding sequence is TGTGCCAGCTCACCACTAGCGGGGAACACCGGGGAGCTGTTTTTT.

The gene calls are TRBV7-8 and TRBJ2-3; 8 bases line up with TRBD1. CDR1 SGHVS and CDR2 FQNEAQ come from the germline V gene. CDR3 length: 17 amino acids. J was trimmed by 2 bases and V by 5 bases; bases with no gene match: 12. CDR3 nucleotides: TGTGCCAGCAGCCCAATTAATCAGGGACAGGACACAGATACGCAGTATTTT. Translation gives CASSPINQGQDTDTQYF.

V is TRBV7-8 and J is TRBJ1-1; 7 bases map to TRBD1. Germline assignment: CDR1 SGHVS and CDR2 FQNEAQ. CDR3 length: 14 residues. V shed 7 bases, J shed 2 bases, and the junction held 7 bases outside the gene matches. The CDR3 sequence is CASNDREGNTEAFF. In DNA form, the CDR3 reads TGTGCCAGCAACGACAGGGAAGGTAACACTGAAGCTTTCTTT. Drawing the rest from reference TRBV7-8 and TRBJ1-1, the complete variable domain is GAGVSQSPRYKVAKRGQDVALRCDPISGHVSLFWYQQALGQGPEFLTYFQNEAQLDKSGLPSDRFFAERPEGSVSTLKIQRTQQEDSAVYLCASNDREGNTEAFFGQGTRLTVV.

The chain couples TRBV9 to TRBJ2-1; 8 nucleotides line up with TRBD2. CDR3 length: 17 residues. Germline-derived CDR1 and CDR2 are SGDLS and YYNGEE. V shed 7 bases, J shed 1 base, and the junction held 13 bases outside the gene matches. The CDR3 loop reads CASGNHERERSYNEQFF. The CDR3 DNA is TGTGCCAGCGGCAACCACGAGCGGGAGCGGTCCTACAATGAGCAGTTCTTC.

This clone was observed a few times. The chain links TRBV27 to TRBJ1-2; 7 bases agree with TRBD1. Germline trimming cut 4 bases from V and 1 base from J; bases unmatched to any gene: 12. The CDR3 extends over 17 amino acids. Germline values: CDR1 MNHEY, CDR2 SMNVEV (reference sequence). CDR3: CASSSTGAAGINYGYTF. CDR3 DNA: TGTGCCAGCAGTTCCACAGGGGCTGCGGGGATTAACTATGGCTACACCTTC.

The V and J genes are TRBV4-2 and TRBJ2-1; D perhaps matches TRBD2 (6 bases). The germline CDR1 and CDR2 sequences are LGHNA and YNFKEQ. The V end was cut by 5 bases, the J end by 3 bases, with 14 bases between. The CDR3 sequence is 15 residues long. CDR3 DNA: TGTGCCAGCAGCGGACGAGGGAGGCTCTACAATGAGCAGTTCTTC. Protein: CASSGRGRLYNEQFF.

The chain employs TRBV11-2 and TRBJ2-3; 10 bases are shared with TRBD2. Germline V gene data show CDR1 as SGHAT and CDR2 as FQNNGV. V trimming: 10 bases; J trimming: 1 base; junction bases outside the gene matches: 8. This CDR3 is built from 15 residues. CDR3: CATSLLAGGTDTQYF. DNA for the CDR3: TGTGCCACCTCCCTCCTAGCGGGAGGCACAGATACGCAGTATTTT.

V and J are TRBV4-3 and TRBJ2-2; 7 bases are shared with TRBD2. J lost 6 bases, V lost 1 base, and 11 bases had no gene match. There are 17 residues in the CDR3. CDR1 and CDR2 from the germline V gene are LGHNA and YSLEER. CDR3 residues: CASSQGFPGGSPGELFF. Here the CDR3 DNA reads TGCGCCAGCAGCCAAGGGTTCCCCGGCGGGAGCCCCGGGGAGCTGTTTTTT.

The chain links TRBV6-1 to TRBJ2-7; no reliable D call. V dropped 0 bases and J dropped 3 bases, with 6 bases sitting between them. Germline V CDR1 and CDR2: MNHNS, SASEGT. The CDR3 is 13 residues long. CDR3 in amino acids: CASSEAADYEQYF. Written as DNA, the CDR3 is TGTGCCAGCAGTGAAGCGGCTGACTACGAGCAGTACTTC.

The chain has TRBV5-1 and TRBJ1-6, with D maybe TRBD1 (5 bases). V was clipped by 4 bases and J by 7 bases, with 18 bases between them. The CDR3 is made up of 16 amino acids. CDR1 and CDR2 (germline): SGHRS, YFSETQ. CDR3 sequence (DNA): TGCGCCAGCAGCCCGGGGGGTTCTGGGGGGAATTCACCCCTCCACTTT. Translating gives CASSPGGSGGNSPLHF.

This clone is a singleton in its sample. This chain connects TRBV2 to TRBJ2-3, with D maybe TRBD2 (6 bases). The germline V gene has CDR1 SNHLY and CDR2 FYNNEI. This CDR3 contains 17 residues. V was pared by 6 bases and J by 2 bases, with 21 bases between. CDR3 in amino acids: CASRRRGRGRDTDTQYF. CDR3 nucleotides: TGTGCCAGCAGGAGGAGGGGTAGAGGCAGGGACACAGATACGCAGTATTTT.

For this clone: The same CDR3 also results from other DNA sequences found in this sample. The CDR3 loop reads CASSPGQGGPYEQYF. CDR3 sequence (DNA): TGTGCCAGCTCACCGGGACAGGGGGGACCCTACGAGCAGTACTTC. The rearrangement joins TRBV18 to TRBJ2-7; TRBD1 matches at 11 bases. With V trimmed by 3 bases and J by 2 bases, 3 bases remained unmatched. Germline V lookup: CDR1 KGHSH, CDR2 LQKENI. CDR3 length: 15 amino acids.

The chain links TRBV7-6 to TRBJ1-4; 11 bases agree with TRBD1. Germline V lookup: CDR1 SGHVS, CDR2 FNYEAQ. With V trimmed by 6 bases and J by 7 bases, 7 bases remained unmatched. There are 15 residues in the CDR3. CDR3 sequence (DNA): TGTGCCAGCAGGGGGACAGGGGGATTAGGTGAAAAACTGTTTTTT. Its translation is CASRGTGGLGEKLFF.